The text below deals with one T cell receptor (beta chain). This entry belongs to a study of cytomegalovirus exposure and HLA in healthy donors. Germline CDR1 and CDR2: LGHNA and YNFKEQ. The CDR3 contains 15 residues. V gave up 0 bases and J gave up 2 bases, with 10 bases separating them. The PCR was carried out with 60 Vbeta primers and 13 Jbeta primers. Profiled with immunoSEQ multiplex PCR; TCRdb holds only in-frame clones, not every one. The sample contains roughly 84,000 clones, roughly 80% of which appear only once. This receptor was identified in a human donor in good health. This chain connects TRBV4-2 to TRBJ2-5; weak D call: TRBD2 (5 bases). Sample: PBMCs. Here the CDR3 DNA reads TGTGCCAGCAGCCAAGAGCCCGGGATGCAAGAGACCCAGTACTTC. Its protein product is CASSQEPGMQETQYF.